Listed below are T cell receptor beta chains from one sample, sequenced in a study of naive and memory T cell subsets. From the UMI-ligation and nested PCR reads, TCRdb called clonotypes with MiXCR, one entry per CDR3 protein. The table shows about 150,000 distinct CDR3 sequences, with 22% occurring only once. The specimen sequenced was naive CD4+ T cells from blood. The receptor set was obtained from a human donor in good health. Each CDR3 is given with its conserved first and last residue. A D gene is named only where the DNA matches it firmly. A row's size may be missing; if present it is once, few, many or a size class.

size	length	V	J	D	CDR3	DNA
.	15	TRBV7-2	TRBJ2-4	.	CASSLVRRQPNIQYF	TGTGCCAGCAGCTTAGTTCGTCGGCAGCCAAACATTCAGTACTTC
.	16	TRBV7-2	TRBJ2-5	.	CASSLGFRVREETQYF	TGTGCCAGCAGCTTAGGATTTAGGGTTCGCGAAGAGACCCAGTACTTC
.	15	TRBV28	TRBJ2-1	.	CASSLTAIAYNEQFF	TGTGCCAGCAGTTTAACAGCGATTGCTTACAATGAGCAGTTCTTC
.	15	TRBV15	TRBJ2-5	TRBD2	CATSRGLAGVETQYF	TGTGCCACCAGCAGGGGACTAGCGGGAGTTGAGACCCAGTACTTC
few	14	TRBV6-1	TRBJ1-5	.	CASSESDFPGPQHF	TGTGCCAGCAGTGAATCGGACTTTCCCGGGCCCCAGCATTTT
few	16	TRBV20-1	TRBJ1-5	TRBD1	CSASGTALKLTQPQHF	TGCAGTGCTTCCGGGACAGCGTTAAAACTGACTCAGCCCCAGCATTTT
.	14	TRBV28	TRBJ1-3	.	CASSHLFSGNTIYF	TGTGCCAGCAGTCATCTCTTCTCTGGAAACACCATATATTTT
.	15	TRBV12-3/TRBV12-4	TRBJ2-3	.	CASSLRRTEGDTQYF	TGTGCCAGCAGTTTACGCCGGACAGAGGGAGATACGCAGTATTTT
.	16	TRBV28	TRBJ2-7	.	CASSPNVLLSSYEQYF	TGTGCCAGCAGTCCCAACGTCCTCCTTAGCTCCTACGAGCAGTACTTC
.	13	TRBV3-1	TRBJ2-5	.	CASSPGDSLTQYF	TGTGCCAGCAGCCCCGGGGACTCTCTGACCCAGTACTTC
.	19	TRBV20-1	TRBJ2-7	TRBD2	CSACQDRDVGLADDYEQYF	TGCAGTGCTTGCCAAGACCGGGACGTAGGACTAGCTGACGACTACGAGCAGTACTTC
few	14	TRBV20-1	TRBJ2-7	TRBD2	CSAPTSGRGYEQYF	TGCAGTGCTCCTACTAGCGGGAGGGGTTACGAGCAGTACTTC
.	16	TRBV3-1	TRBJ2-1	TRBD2	CASSHYAGASYNEQFF	TGTGCCAGCAGCCACTATGCGGGAGCATCCTACAATGAGCAGTTCTTC
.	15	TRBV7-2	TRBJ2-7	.	CASSLLGQKRYEQYF	TGTGCCAGCAGCTTGTTAGGGCAGAAGCGGTACGAGCAGTACTTC
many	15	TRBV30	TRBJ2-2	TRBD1	CAWLVGQGVTGELFF	TGTGCCTGGCTGGTGGGACAGGGGGTCACCGGGGAGCTGTTTTTT
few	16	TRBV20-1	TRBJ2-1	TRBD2	CSARESSGRVPNEQFF	TGCAGTGCTAGAGAGTCTAGCGGGAGAGTACCTAATGAGCAGTTCTTC
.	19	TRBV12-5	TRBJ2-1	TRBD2	CASGIGLGLAGAGYNEQFF	TGTGCTAGTGGTATTGGACTGGGACTAGCGGGGGCGGGTTACAATGAGCAGTTCTTC
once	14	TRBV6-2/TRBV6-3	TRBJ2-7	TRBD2	CAIKPGRAVDEQYF	TGTGCCATCAAACCCGGGAGGGCCGTGGACGAGCAGTACTTC
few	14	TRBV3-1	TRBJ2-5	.	CASSQRRAGETQYF	TGTGCCAGCAGCCAAAGGAGGGCTGGAGAGACCCAGTACTTC
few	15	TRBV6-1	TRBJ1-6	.	CASLGGPRLDSPLHF	TGTGCCAGCCTTGGGGGGCCTAGGTTGGATTCACCCCTCCACTTT
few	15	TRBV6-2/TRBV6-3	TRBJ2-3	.	CASSYDQGNTDTQYF	TGTGCCAGCAGTTACGATCAGGGGAACACAGATACGCAGTATTTT
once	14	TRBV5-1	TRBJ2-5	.	CASSLDTVDETQYF	TGCGCCAGCAGCCTCGACACGGTTGATGAGACCCAGTACTTC
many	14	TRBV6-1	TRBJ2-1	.	CASSVSPTRNEQFF	TGTGCCAGCAGTGTTTCTCCGACTCGTAATGAGCAGTTCTTC
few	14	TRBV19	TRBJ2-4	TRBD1	CASSTTWDSDIQYF	TGTGCCAGTAGTACGACCTGGGACAGTGACATTCAGTACTTC
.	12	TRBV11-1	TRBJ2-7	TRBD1	CASSPGQGEQYF	TGTGCCAGCAGCCCTGGACAGGGCGAGCAGTACTTC
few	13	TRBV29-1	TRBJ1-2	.	CSVETARNYGYTF	TGCAGCGTTGAAACCGCCCGTAACTATGGCTACACCTTC
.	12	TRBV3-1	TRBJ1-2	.	CASSQAEGGYTF	TGTGCCAGCAGCCAAGCCGAGGGGGGCTACACCTTC
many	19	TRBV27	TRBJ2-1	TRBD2	CASSSTSGRGHRSYNEQFF	TGTGCCAGCAGTTCGACTAGCGGGAGGGGACACAGGTCCTACAATGAGCAGTTCTTC
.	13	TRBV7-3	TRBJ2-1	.	CASSLPGGNEQFF	TGTGCCAGCAGCTTACCCGGGGGCAATGAGCAGTTCTTC
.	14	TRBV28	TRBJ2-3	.	CASPPGGTTDTQYF	TGTGCCAGCCCCCCGGGCGGGACCACAGATACGCAGTATTTT
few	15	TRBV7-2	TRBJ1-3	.	CASSRDPISGNTIYF	TGTGCCAGCAGCCGGGACCCGATCTCTGGAAACACCATATATTTT
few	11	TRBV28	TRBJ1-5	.	CASSDVQPQHF	TGTGCCAGCAGCGATGTTCAGCCCCAGCATTTT
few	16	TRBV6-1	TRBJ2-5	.	CASSEAGRAGGGTQYF	TGTGCCAGCAGTGAAGCGGGAAGGGCCGGTGGGGGGACCCAGTACTTC
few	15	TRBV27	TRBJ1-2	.	CASSLSRGYAYGYTF	TGTGCCAGCAGTTTATCGAGGGGCTACGCCTATGGCTACACCTTC
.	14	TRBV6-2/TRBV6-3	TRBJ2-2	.	CASSPSMFTGELFF	TGTGCCAGCAGCCCAAGTATGTTCACCGGGGAGCTGTTTTTT
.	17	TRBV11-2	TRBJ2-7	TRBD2	CASSRLPGLAKQGEQYF	TGTGCCAGCAGCCGCCTACCGGGACTAGCGAAACAGGGCGAGCAGTACTTC